Included here is one TCR beta chain sequence, with context. This clone came up many times. Its antigen remains unidentified. Sequencing ends 3 residues short of the CDR3 end; the germline J gene provides the rest. As encoded in the germline V gene (reference sequence), CDR1 is GTSNPN while CDR2 is SVGIG. Reading from cysteine to phenylalanine, the CDR3 counts 15 amino acids. The DNA covers only part of the CDR3, 36 bases in frame from base 1. From V the trimming removes 0 bases and from J it removes 7 bases, while the gene matches leave 8 bases of the junction unaccounted for. The sample belongs to a study of T cell clonality in common variable immunodeficiency (dated by TCRdb to the mid-2010s). Summary of the overall study and its limitations: Differences among patients in the CVID cohort limited the correlations between repertoire features and clinical complications. Despite equal DNA input, controls averaged roughly 80,000 unique sequences per sample versus roughly 30,000 in CVID samples. According to the authors, figuring out what caused the increased clonality in CVID would require sequencing the repertoires of T cell subpopulations. CVID TCRbeta sequences reportedly showed fewer deletions and N-nucleotide insertions and lacked highly modified clones with 13 or more V deletions. TCRbeta clonality was higher in CVID subjects than in healthy controls (t-test p = 0.018), and the increase was most characteristic of about a third of subjects. Fewer TCRbeta clones were shared among CVID subjects than among healthy controls (p < 0.0001).

Both CVID patients and healthy controls were predominantly of Caucasian heritage. Heparinized peripheral whole blood samples of about 5 to 8 ml were collected from each donor. Genomic DNA from adults with common variable immune deficiency (CVID) and from healthy adult controls was used to sequence TCRbeta CDR3 repertoires. The control group comprised some 22 healthy adult volunteers, roughly 12 female and 10 or so male, aged about 23 to 75 years with a mean age of approximately 30. Diluted blood was subjected to density centrifugation over Hypaque 1077 or Ficoll-Paque for isolation of peripheral blood mononuclear cells. Genomic DNA was obtained from unsorted mononuclear cells through either Qiagen column purification or a centrifugation-based method. For sequencing input, CVID and control samples contributed equivalent amounts of genomic DNA. For every sample, a 60 bp segment covering the rearranged TCRbeta CDR3 region was amplified and then sequenced. The immunoSEQ assay, a bias-corrected multiplex PCR combined with high-throughput sequencing, was used to amplify TCRbeta. In the paper's pipeline: Each unique nucleotide sequence was treated as a clone and annotated with V, D and J genes, copy number and frequency. Sequences were labeled productive if in frame, and non-productive if out of frame or containing stop codons. As previously described, Shannon's entropy was used to calculate clonality. Mean CDR3 Kyte-Doolittle hydropathy was derived from the predicted amino acid sequences of productive clones. Using the R hclust function, scaled V gene usage was clustered hierarchically with Manhattan distance and complete linkage. Clone sharing by CDR3 amino acid sequence was assessed by resampling 12 repertoires per group over 100 rounds. Repertoires were searched for 70 published EBV-specific and 245 published CMV-specific TCRbeta sequences. A couple of CVID samples that yielded fewer than 10,000 sequences were excluded from the analysis, so approximately 40 CVID repertoires were retained. What TCRdb holds here is the immuneACCESS table cut down to in-frame rearrangements. Part of the clones is not present; checked against another copy, under half of the missing clones reflect an unresolved V gene, and the others are unexplained. The D gene and trimming were derived from the DNA, and the V and J assignments and clone size from that table. The table records about 33,000 clones for this sample, and not one of them appears only once. 4.5% of the sample goes to the ten largest clones.

Material for sequencing was peripheral blood mononuclear cells. The receptor's source is a person aged 18 to 75 in good health. Recombination connected TRBV30 to TRBJ1-4; 7 of the junction bases match TRBD1. The CDR3 amino acid sequence is: CAWSVQGQSGEKLFF. The CDR3 DNA, read in part, is TGTGCCTGGAGTGTACAGGGACAGAGCGGTGAAAAA.